This TCR beta chain emerged from a study of CD8 T cells in Susac syndrome. Across the study: More than 5 sequenced Susac syndrome patients had clinically active disease, while roughly 8 were in remission. Treatment at blood withdrawal was none, corticosteroids, or intravenous immunoglobulin alone in Susac syndrome patients. The study's findings and limits: CD4+ repertoires of Susac syndrome patients lacked detectable clonal expansion.

For this clonotype: Its cognate antigen is unknown.

Per germline, CDR1 DFQATT and CDR2 SNEGSKA (reference sequence). Trimming cost V 1 base and J 2 bases, with 5 bases left between them. This CDR3 has 12 amino acids. It was with random hexamers that roughly 0.45 to 1 ug RNA was reverse transcribed. Amplification of TCR beta CDR3 by immunoSEQ multiplex PCR spanned 54 Vbeta and 13 Jbeta. A single record per CDR3 protein comes from TCRdb applying MiXCR to the immunoSEQ multiplex PCR reads. The sample holds tens of thousands of distinct CDR3 sequences; just under 95% are singletons and the top ten take less than 0.4%. The specimen sequenced was CD4+ T cells from PBMCs. This chain connects TRBV20-1 to TRBJ1-1; D uncertain. This receptor was obtained from a human donor with Susac syndrome. The CDR3 loop reads CSARGVNTEAFF. CDR3 DNA sequence: TGCAGTGCTAGAGGGGTTAACACTGAAGCTTTCTTT.